A single sample is the source of the 17 T cell receptor beta chains below, sequenced in a study of T cells in localized non-small cell lung cancer (TCRdb year 2020). The library relied on the immunoSEQ multiplex PCR assay. Here the immuneACCESS table is served through TCRdb, limited to in-frame sequences with V and J called. Missing clones are a known gap in these copies; in checked studies unresolved V genes cover under half, and the rest lacks a known reason. Present in this sample are some 15,000 clones, approximately 80% of which were seen just once. Around 30% of the sample is taken by the ten largest. Material: peripheral blood, obtained before any cancer treatment. The source of these receptors is a male donor older than 55 with stage I lung adenocarcinoma.

The chain joins TRBV9 to TRBJ2-1; TRBD2 matches at 7 bases. Trimming cost V 3 bases and J 4 bases; bases outside gene matches: 7. Per germline, CDR1 SGDLS and CDR2 YYNGEE. CDR3 size: 15 residues. CDR3 sequence reads: CASSAPGGGYNEQFF. For the CDR3, the DNA is TGTGCCAGCAGCGCCCCTGGGGGGGGGTACAATGAGCAGTTCTTC.

CDR3 residues: CASSPPLAGRRSTDTQYF. The CDR3 region has the DNA TGTGCCAGCAGCCCACCCCTAGCGGGCAGACGGAGCACAGATACGCAGTATTTT. This rearrangement joins TRBV5-6 to TRBJ2-3; 8 bases are shared with TRBD2. The CDR3 totals 18 residues. J gave up 0 bases and V 4 bases, and 13 bases lay outside the gene matches. Germline assignment: CDR1 SGHDT and CDR2 YYEEEE.

V usage is TRBV2 and J usage is TRBJ2-7; D not certain. Germline V lookup: CDR1 SNHLY, CDR2 FYNNEI. The V and J ends lost 7 bases and 1 base respectively, with 20 bases between them. This CDR3 contains 16 residues. Here the CDR3 reads CASILTSGPLSYEQYF. The CDR3 DNA reads as TGTGCCAGCATCCTTACCTCCGGGCCACTATCCTACGAGCAGTACTTC.

V usage is TRBV15 and J usage is TRBJ2-4; 14 bases are shared with TRBD2. The V gene end was trimmed by 9 bases and the J gene end by 1 base; junction bases not matched to a gene: 8. CDR1 LNHNV and CDR2 YYDKDF come from the germline V gene (reference sequence). CDR3 size: 17 residues. The CDR3 sequence is CATRLAGGRGAKNIQYF. In nucleotides, the CDR3 is TGTGCCACAAGACTAGCGGGAGGGCGGGGGGCCAAAAACATTCAGTACTTC. The full variable domain, completed using reference TRBV15 and TRBJ2-4, is DAMVIQNPRYQVTQFGKPVTLSCSQTLNHNVMYWYQQKSSQAPKLLFHYYDKDFNNEADTPDNFQSRRPNTSFCFLDIRSPGLGDTAMYLCATRLAGGRGAKNIQYFGAGTRLSVL.

This rearrangement joins TRBV2 to TRBJ1-5, with a tentative D call TRBD1 (5 bases). CDR1 and CDR2 from the germline V gene are SNHLY and FYNNEI. V lost 5 bases to trimming and J lost 2 bases, with 25 bases between them. CDR3 size: 19 residues. The CDR3 reads CASSQPLQEGAFGNQPQHF. CDR3 DNA sequence: TGTGCCAGCAGTCAACCTTTACAGGAGGGAGCCTTCGGCAATCAGCCCCAGCATTTT.

This chain links TRBV6-5 with TRBJ2-3, with TRBD2 matching 9 bases. The CDR3 consists of 14 residues. Germline V gene sequence: CDR1 MNHEY, CDR2 SVGAGI. V trimming: 7 bases; J trimming: 4 bases; junction bases outside the gene matches: 6. In DNA, the CDR3 is TGTGCCAGCACGGCTAGCGGGACGGCAGATACGCAGTATTTT. This encodes CASTASGTADTQYF.

J is TRBJ1-1 and V is TRBV27; D possibly corresponds to TRBD1 (6 bases). The CDR3 totals 14 residues. From germline, CDR1 is MNHEY and CDR2 SMNVEV (reference sequence). The V and J ends lost 5 bases and 5 bases respectively, with 15 bases between them. CDR3 bases: TGTGCCAGCAGTCTTCGGGGGGGGCGGACTGAAGCTTTCTTT. It specifies CASSLRGGRTEAFF.

The V gene is TRBV19, the J gene TRBJ2-7, with D maybe TRBD2 (5 bases). Per germline, CDR1 LNHDA and CDR2 SQIVND (reference sequence). Between the trimmed V and J ends, which lost 3 bases and 7 bases, there was a span of 13 bases. The CDR3 is made up of 13 amino acids. The DNA for the CDR3 is TGTGCCAGTAGTATTAGCAGGCGCGGGGAGCAGTACTTC. Its protein is CASSISRRGEQYF.

V gene TRBV10-3 combines with J gene TRBJ2-1, with 9 nucleotides matching TRBD2. The CDR3 is 15 amino acids. Unmatched junction bases numbered 15, after V lost 10 bases and J lost 8 bases. Germline values: CDR1 ENHRY, CDR2 SYGVKD. In DNA, the CDR3 is TGTGCCACCGGGACTAGCCGGGGGGGAGTGGATGAGCAGTTCTTC. Its protein is CATGTSRGGVDEQFF.

This clone appeared once. The V gene is TRBV20-1, the J gene TRBJ2-3; D gene unclear. The CDR3 is 11 residues long. V lost 3 bases, J lost 4 bases, and 5 bases lay in between. Germline loops: CDR1 DFQATT, CDR2 SNEGSKA (reference sequence). For the CDR3, the DNA is TGCAGTGCTAGGGTAGCAGATACGCAGTATTTT. It yields the protein CSARVADTQYF.

The rearrangement joins TRBV2 to TRBJ1-2; maybe TRBD1 (5 bases). Germline values: CDR1 SNHLY, CDR2 FYNNEI. This CDR3 comprises 15 residues. Trimming shortened V by 6 bases and J by 2 bases, and 16 bases separated the two germline ends. The CDR3 sequence is CASRFLSGTNYGYTF. CDR3 sequence (DNA): TGTGCCAGCAGGTTCCTTTCCGGGACGAACTATGGCTACACCTTC.

J is TRBJ2-7 and V is TRBV5-1; D is possibly TRBD2 (5 bases). The CDR3 extends over 14 amino acids. Trimming stripped 5 bases from V and 1 base from J, with 13 bases between. Germline loops: CDR1 SGHRS, CDR2 YFSETQ. The CDR3 reads CASSGGGGSYEQYF. The CDR3 region has the DNA TGCGCCAGCAGTGGAGGCGGCGGATCCTACGAGCAGTACTTC.

The CDR3 is CASSIGQGAVLTF. The CDR3 coding sequence is TGTGCCAGCAGCATCGGACAGGGGGCTGTCCTGACTTTC. The V gene is TRBV7-9, the J gene TRBJ2-6, with 11 bases fitting TRBD1. Germline V CDR1 and CDR2: SEHNR, FQNEAQ (reference sequence). V shed 5 bases and J 13 bases; nucleotides not matched to a gene: 4. This CDR3 contains 13 residues.

The V call is TRBV10-2, the J call TRBJ2-7; TRBD2 matches at 7 bases. The germline V gene has CDR1 WSHSY and CDR2 SAAADI. This CDR3 spans 16 amino acids. The V segment lost 6 bases and the J segment 1 base; nucleotides outside the gene matches: 12. The CDR3 DNA reads TGCGCCAGCAGCCACTGGGCGGGGGAGGTTTCCTACGAGCAGTACTTC. Its translation: CASSHWAGEVSYEQYF.

This clone has a handful of counts. V is TRBV6-1 and J is TRBJ1-1; D unresolved. CDR3 size: 11 residues. Germline V gene sequence: CDR1 MNHNS, CDR2 SASEGT. Trimming cost V 11 bases and J 6 bases, with 13 bases left between them. Written as DNA, the CDR3 is TGTGCCTTAGATCCGTACGCTGAAGCTTTCTTT. Translated, it gives CALDPYAEAFF.

This clone occurred a few times. The J gene is TRBJ2-7, the V gene TRBV10-3; no clear D. Germline CDR1 ENHRY, CDR2 SYGVKD. Trimming left V 0 bases short and J 2 bases short, with 5 bases between. The CDR3 loop spans 13 amino acids. For the CDR3, the DNA is TGTGCCATCAGTGAGTCGGAAACCTACGAGCAGTACTTC. Its protein is CAISESETYEQYF.

The V gene is TRBV2, the J gene TRBJ2-3; 8 bases map to TRBD1. Unmatched junction bases numbered 6, after V lost 6 bases and J lost 4 bases. The CDR3 totals 14 residues. The germline gives CDR1 SNHLY, CDR2 FYNNEI. CDR3 loop: CASRSGTGPDTQYF. As DNA, the CDR3 is TGTGCCAGCAGGTCCGGGACAGGCCCAGATACGCAGTATTTT.